This passage covers 29 T cell receptor beta chains from one sample sequenced in a study of OX40 agonist ivuxolimab in advanced cancers. Data came from immunoSEQ multiplex PCR; TCRdb stores just in-frame clones and leaves some out. The sample lists 75,000 to 100,000 clones, about nine tenths seen once, with about 0.76% in the top ten. The source material was CD4+ or CD8+ T cells sorted from blood, sampled in a trial of the OX40 agonist ivuxolimab. Receptors originate from an adult with an advanced solid tumor such as melanoma, head and neck, liver or kidney cancer.

The V gene is TRBV21-1, the J gene TRBJ2-2; the table's D gene call, TRBD1, was not cross checked with the DNA. TRBV21-1 is listed as a pseudogene. CDR3 size: 14 residues. Here the CDR3 DNA reads TGTGCCAGCAGCAATACACAGGGTCCCGGGGAGCTGTTTTTT. Translated, it gives CASSNTQGPGELFF.

This rearrangement joins TRBV27 to TRBJ2-3; TRBD2 agrees at 7 bases. The CDR3 consists of 16 residues. Germline V lookup: CDR1 MNHEY, CDR2 SMNVEV (reference sequence). Trimming removed 7 bases from V and 2 bases from J; junction bases left unmatched: 12. CDR3 in DNA: TGTGCCAGCAAAACCGATTTAGCGGGTACCACAGATACGCAGTATTTT. Amino acids: CASKTDLAGTTDTQYF.

This rearrangement joins TRBV11-2 to TRBJ2-7; TRBD2 agrees at 11 bases. The J segment lost 6 bases and the V segment lost 4 bases, leaving 8 bases of the junction unmatched. The CDR3 runs 15 residues. Germline-derived CDR1 and CDR2 are SGHAT and FQNNGV. DNA of the CDR3: TGTGCCAGCAGCTCTCAAACTAGCGGGAGTACCGAGCAGTACTTC. Translating gives CASSSQTSGSTEQYF.

This sequence joins TRBV28 and TRBJ1-2; possibly TRBD1 for D (6 bases). Germline CDR1 is MDHEN and CDR2 is SYDVKM. The length of the CDR3 is 14 residues. The V and J ends lost 3 bases and 1 base respectively, with 9 bases between them. CDR3 amino acids: CASSFGQYNYGYTF. CDR3 nucleotides: TGTGCCAGCAGTTTCGGACAGTATAACTATGGCTACACCTTC.

This chain uses TRBV28 with TRBJ1-3; D gene unclear. The CDR3 has 15 residues. Germline CDR1 MDHEN, CDR2 SYDVKM. Between the trimmed V and J ends, which lost 7 bases and 1 base, there was a span of 14 bases. CDR3 sequence (DNA): TGTGCCAGCACCACGCCCGCGGGGTCTGGAAACACCATATATTTT. As protein: CASTTPAGSGNTIYF.

This chain links TRBV6-6 with TRBJ1-2; D gene uncertain. CDR3 length equals 12 residues. V was pared by 4 bases and J by 4 bases, with 7 bases between. Germline CDR1 is MNHNY and CDR2 is SVGAGI (reference sequence). The CDR3 nucleotides are TGTGCCAGCAGTTCAGACCTCTATGGCTACACCTTC. Its translation is CASSSDLYGYTF.

The chain uses TRBV5-1 and TRBJ2-2; no firm D call. The CDR3 is made up of 16 amino acids. Germline CDR1 and CDR2: SGHRS and YFSETQ. With 0 bases removed from V and 4 bases from J, the gap between germline ends came to 13 bases. CDR3 sequence (DNA): TGCGCCAGCAGCTTGGGGCAGCTTGCCGCCACCGGGGAGCTGTTTTTT. Translating gives CASSLGQLAATGELFF.

This rearrangement joins TRBV15 to TRBJ1-4; TRBD1 is a possible D gene (5 bases). The CDR3 covers 17 residues. The germline V and J ends were trimmed by 3 bases and 0 bases, with 14 bases remaining between them. The V gene's germline CDR1 is LNHNV and CDR2 YYDKDF (reference sequence). CDR3 residues: CATSRTITGATNEKLFF. For the CDR3, the DNA is TGTGCCACCAGCAGGACAATAACGGGGGCAACTAATGAAAAACTGTTTTTT. The full variable domain, completed using reference TRBV15 and TRBJ1-4, is DAMVIQNPRYQVTQFGKPVTLSCSQTLNHNVMYWYQQKSSQAPKLLFHYYDKDFNNEADTPDNFQSRRPNTSFCFLDIRSPGLGDTAMYLCATSRTITGATNEKLFFGSGTQLSVL.

The V gene is TRBV2, the J gene TRBJ2-3, with D possibly called TRBD1 or TRBD2 (6 bases each). Germline-derived CDR1 and CDR2 are SNHLY and FYNNEI. The CDR3 is 16 amino acids. Trimming left V 0 bases short and J 6 bases short, with 16 bases between. CDR3 protein: CASSEAESGGGDTQYF. The CDR3 DNA follows: TGTGCCAGCAGTGAAGCCGAAAGCGGAGGGGGGGATACGCAGTATTTT.

The rearrangement joins TRBV6-5 to TRBJ1-4, with D possibly TRBD1 on 5 matching bases. The CDR3 loop spans 14 amino acids. V dropped 2 bases and J dropped 8 bases, with 12 bases sitting between them. The germline V gene has CDR1 MNHEY and CDR2 SVGAGI. The CDR3 sequence: CASSYGRKGEKLFF. Here the CDR3 DNA reads TGTGCCAGCAGTTACGGGCGAAAGGGGGAAAAACTGTTTTTT.

The V call is TRBV5-1, the J call TRBJ2-5; TRBD2 matches at 11 bases. CDR1 is SGHRS and CDR2 is YFSETQ in the germline V gene. This CDR3 spans 16 amino acids. The trim removed 0 bases at V and 2 bases at J, leaving 3 bases unmatched. The CDR3 DNA sequence: TGCGCCAGCAGCTTGGGGGGACTAGCGGCGCAAGAGACCCAGTACTTC. Translating gives CASSLGGLAAQETQYF.

This clone was seen a single time. The chain is built from TRBV7-8 and TRBJ2-3, with D maybe TRBD2 (5 bases). The V end lost 1 base, the J end lost 6 bases, and 17 bases lay between the germline ends. The CDR3 covers 16 residues. Germline V CDR1 and CDR2: SGHVS, FQNEAQ. In DNA, the CDR3 is TGTGCCAGCAGCTTAGTGGCGGGTATAGACGGGGATACGCAGTATTTT. Amino acids: CASSLVAGIDGDTQYF.

This chain uses TRBV7-2 with TRBJ2-3; 8 bases are a match to TRBD2. Per the germline V gene, CDR1 is SGHTA and CDR2 is FQGNSA. The CDR3 is made up of 14 amino acids. V shed 6 bases, J shed 5 bases, and the junction held 7 bases outside the gene matches. CDR3: CASSKAGALDTQYF. The CDR3 region has the DNA TGTGCCAGCAGTAAAGCGGGAGCTCTAGATACGCAGTATTTT.

The chain links TRBV5-1 to TRBJ2-1; TRBD2 matches 13 bases. The CDR3 covers 18 residues. Germline trimming cut 4 bases from V and 7 bases from J; bases unmatched to any gene: 14. CDR1 and CDR2 (germline): SGHRS, YFSETQ. Here the CDR3 DNA reads TGCGCCAGCAGCGAGATTCGAACTAGCGGGGGGGCTGCAAATGAGCAGTTCTTC. Its protein is CASSEIRTSGGAANEQFF.

As regards this clone: Additional DNA sequences in this sample encode the identical CDR3. This chain joins TRBV28 and TRBJ2-7; D is unresolved. This CDR3 region has 14 residues. V was trimmed by 2 bases and J by 0 bases, leaving 8 bases between them. Germline CDR1 reads MDHEN; CDR2 reads SYDVKM. CDR3: CASSLGQSSYEQYF. The CDR3 region has the DNA TGTGCCAGCAGTTTAGGGCAGAGCTCCTACGAGCAGTACTTC.

The CDR3 DNA sequence: TGTGCCAGCAGTGACTGGGGGGATGCAGCTGGAAACACCATATATTTT. Protein sequence: CASSDWGDAAGNTIYF. V usage is TRBV6-1 and J usage is TRBJ1-3; perhaps TRBD1 as D (5 bases). CDR3 length: 16 amino acids. V was shortened by 3 bases and J by 2 bases, with 14 bases between the two germline ends. CDR1 MNHNS and CDR2 SASEGT come from the germline V gene.

The V and J genes are TRBV18 and TRBJ2-3; 8 bases are a match to TRBD2. J lost 2 bases, V lost 0 bases, and 4 bases had no gene match. Germline CDR1 is KGHSH and CDR2 is LQKENI. This CDR3 is built from 16 residues. CDR3 protein: CASSPPEAGVTDTQYF. CDR3 in DNA: TGTGCCAGCTCACCACCAGAAGCGGGAGTCACAGATACGCAGTATTTT.

This clone has a single count. The chain uses TRBV25-1 and TRBJ1-6; 8 bases map to TRBD1. The V gene's germline CDR1 is MGHDK and CDR2 SYGVNS. The length of the CDR3 is 15 residues. V gave up 5 bases and J gave up 9 bases; unmatched junction bases: 9. The CDR3 DNA follows: TGTGCCAGCAGTCAGAGCGGGACAGGCGTTTCACCCCTCCACTTT. Encoded protein: CASSQSGTGVSPLHF.

V gene TRBV19 combines with J gene TRBJ2-7; D perhaps matches TRBD1 (6 bases). Trimming pared 3 bases from V and 0 bases from J, leaving 18 bases between. The CDR3 has 17 amino acids. The germline V gene has CDR1 LNHDA and CDR2 SQIVND (reference sequence). Here the CDR3 DNA reads TGTGCCAGTAGTATTTTGCTGACCGGGACATACTCCTACGAGCAGTACTTC. This translates into CASSILLTGTYSYEQYF.

This sequence joins TRBV21-1 and TRBJ2-7. TRBV21-1 is recorded as a pseudogene. There are 15 residues in the CDR3. In DNA, the CDR3 is TGTGCCAGCAGCACCCGCCTTGAGGACGTCAACGAGCAGTACTTC. Translated, it gives CASSTRLEDVNEQYF.

The chain joins TRBV7-2 to TRBJ2-5; 9 bases agree with TRBD1. The V gene end was trimmed by 3 bases and the J gene end by 5 bases; junction bases not matched to a gene: 4. The CDR3 contains 14 residues. Germline V gene data show CDR1 as SGHTA and CDR2 as FQGNSA. This CDR3 is CASSFNRGRETQYF. As DNA, the CDR3 is TGTGCCAGCAGCTTCAACAGGGGGCGGGAGACCCAGTACTTC.

This clone was found once. The chain joins TRBV28 to TRBJ1-5, with TRBD1 matching 7 bases. The ends lost 1 base at V and 4 bases at J; junction bases unmatched: 4. Germline values: CDR1 MDHEN, CDR2 SYDVKM. CDR3 length equals 15 residues. The CDR3 DNA reads as TGTGCCAGCAGTTTATTGGCACAGGGGAATCAGCCCCAGCATTTT. This codes for CASSLLAQGNQPQHF. The full variable domain, in which reference TRBV28 and TRBJ1-5 provide the parts outside the CDR3, is DVKVTQSSRYLVKRTGEKVFLECVQDMDHENMFWYRQDPGLGLRLIYFSYDVKMKEKGDIPEGYSVSREKKERFSLILESASTNQTSMYLCASSLLAQGNQPQHFGDGTRLSIL.

The chain uses TRBV18 and TRBJ2-7; tentatively, D is TRBD2 (5 bases). V gave up 3 bases and J gave up 3 bases, with 9 bases separating them. This CDR3 has 13 amino acids. Germline CDR1 reads KGHSH; CDR2 reads LQKENI. The CDR3 DNA reads TGTGCCAGCTCACCGAGGGCCGTCTACGAGCAGTACTTC. Translation: CASSPRAVYEQYF. Supplemented by reference TRBV18 and TRBJ2-7, the full variable domain reads NAGVMQNPRHLVRRRGQEARLRCSPMKGHSHVYWYRQLPEEGLKFMVYLQKENIIDESGMPKERFSAEFPKEGPSILRIQQVVRGDSAAYFCASSPRAVYEQYFGPGTRLTVT.

This rearrangement joins TRBV7-2 to TRBJ1-4, with D possibly being TRBD1 (5 bases). Germline V CDR1 and CDR2: SGHTA, FQGNSA. Trimming removed 1 base from V and 7 bases from J, with 13 bases in between. This CDR3 is 15 amino acids long. CDR3: CASSLGVSRVEKLFF. DNA of the CDR3: TGTGCCAGCAGCTTAGGGGTTAGCAGGGTTGAAAAACTGTTTTTT.

The chain employs TRBV7-7 and TRBJ2-5; 11 bases map to TRBD2. The CDR3 length is 16 residues. V gave up 2 bases and J gave up 2 bases; unmatched junction bases: 4. The germline V gene has CDR1 SSHAT and CDR2 FNYEAQ (reference sequence). CDR3 sequence reads: CASSLNVAGGQETQYF. For the CDR3, the DNA is TGTGCCAGCAGCTTAAACGTAGCGGGGGGGCAAGAGACCCAGTACTTC.

The chain recombines TRBV7-2 with TRBJ2-7; 11 positions agree with TRBD2. V was pared by 3 bases and J by 0 bases, with 10 bases of the junction left unmatched. The CDR3 contains 18 residues. CDR1 and CDR2 (germline): SGHTA, FQGNSA. The CDR3 region has the DNA TGTGCCAGCAGCTTGACCCCAGGACTAGCGGGTTCCTCCTACGAGCAGTACTTC. This gives the protein CASSLTPGLAGSSYEQYF.

In this sample, this clone turned up once. The chain carries TRBV5-4 and TRBJ1-1; D not certain. The CDR3 sequence is 16 residues long. V lost 5 bases to trimming and J lost 4 bases, with 21 bases between them. CDR1 and CDR2 (germline): SGHNT, YYREEE (reference sequence). CDR3 nucleotides: TGTGCCAGCAGTCTACCCGAGATCTTTGGTGGCACTGAAGCTTTCTTT. It is translated as CASSLPEIFGGTEAFF. The complete variable domain, with remaining parts taken from reference TRBV5-4 and TRBJ1-1, reads ETGVTQSPTHLIKTRGQQVTLRCSSQSGHNTVSWYQQALGQGPQFIFQYYREEENGRGNFPPRFSGLQFPNYSSELNVNALELDDSALYLCASSLPEIFGGTEAFFGQGTRLTVV.

The chain carries TRBV6-1 and TRBJ2-1; TRBD1 might be the D (6 bases). Deletions cut 4 bases from V and 5 bases from J, with 18 bases between. CDR1 is MNHNS and CDR2 is SASEGT in the germline V gene. The CDR3 runs 16 residues. Here the CDR3 DNA reads TGTGCCAGCAGTGCCCTACAGGGAAGCGCCAACAATGAGCAGTTCTTC. Amino acid sequence: CASSALQGSANNEQFF.

This sequence joins TRBV5-1 and TRBJ2-3; 9 bases are shared with TRBD2. V shed 4 bases and J 6 bases; nucleotides not matched to a gene: 9. CDR3 length: 15 amino acids. Germline V gives CDR1 SGHRS, CDR2 YFSETQ. The CDR3 bases are TGCGCCAGCAGCCAGGGTCTAGCGGGGTCGGATACGCAGTATTTT. It specifies CASSQGLAGSDTQYF.